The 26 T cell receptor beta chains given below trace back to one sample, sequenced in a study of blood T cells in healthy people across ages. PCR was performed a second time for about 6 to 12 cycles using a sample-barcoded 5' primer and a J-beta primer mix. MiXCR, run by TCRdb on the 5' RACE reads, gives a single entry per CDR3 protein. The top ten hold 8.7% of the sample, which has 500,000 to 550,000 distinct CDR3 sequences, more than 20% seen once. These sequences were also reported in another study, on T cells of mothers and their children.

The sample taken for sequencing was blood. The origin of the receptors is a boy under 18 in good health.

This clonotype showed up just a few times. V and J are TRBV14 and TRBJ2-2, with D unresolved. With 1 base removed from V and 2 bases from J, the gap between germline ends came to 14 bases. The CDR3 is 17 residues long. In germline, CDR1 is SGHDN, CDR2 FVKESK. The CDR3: CASSQGILYGNTGELFF. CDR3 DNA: TGTGCCAGCAGCCAAGGAATTTTGTACGGCAACACCGGGGAGCTGTTTTTT.

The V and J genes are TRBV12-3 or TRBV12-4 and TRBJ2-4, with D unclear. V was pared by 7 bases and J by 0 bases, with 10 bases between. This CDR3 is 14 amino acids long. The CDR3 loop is CASTLGLAKNIQYF. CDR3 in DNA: TGTGCCAGCACCCTGGGCCTAGCCAAAAACATTCAGTACTTC.

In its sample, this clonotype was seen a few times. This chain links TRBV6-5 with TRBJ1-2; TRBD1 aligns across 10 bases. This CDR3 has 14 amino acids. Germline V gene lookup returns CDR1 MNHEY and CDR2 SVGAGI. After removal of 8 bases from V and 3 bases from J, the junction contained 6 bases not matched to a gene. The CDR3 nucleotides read TGTGCCAGCCGGAGGGACAGGGGCTACTATGGCTACACCTTC. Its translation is CASRRDRGYYGYTF.

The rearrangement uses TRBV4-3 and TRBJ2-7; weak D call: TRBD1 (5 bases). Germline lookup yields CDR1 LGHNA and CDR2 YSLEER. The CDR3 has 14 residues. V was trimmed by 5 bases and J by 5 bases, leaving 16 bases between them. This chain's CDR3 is CASSFGPGNHEQYF. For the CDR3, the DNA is TGCGCCAGCAGCTTTGGCCCAGGGAACCACGAGCAGTACTTC.

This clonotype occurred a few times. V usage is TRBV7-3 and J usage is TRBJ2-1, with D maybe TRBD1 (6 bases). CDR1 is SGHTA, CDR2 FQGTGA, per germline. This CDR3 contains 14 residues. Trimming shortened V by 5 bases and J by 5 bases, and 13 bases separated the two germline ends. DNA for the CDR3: TGTGCCAGCAGCCCAGGACAGCCCAACAATGAGCAGTTCTTC. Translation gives CASSPGQPNNEQFF.

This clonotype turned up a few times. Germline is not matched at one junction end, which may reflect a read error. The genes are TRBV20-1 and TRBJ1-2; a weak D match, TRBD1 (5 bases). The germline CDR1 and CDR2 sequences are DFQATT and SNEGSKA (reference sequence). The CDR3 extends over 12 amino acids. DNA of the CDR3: TGCAGTGCTACCGGGGGGGTTTATGGCGACACCTTC. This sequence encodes CSATGGVYGDTF.

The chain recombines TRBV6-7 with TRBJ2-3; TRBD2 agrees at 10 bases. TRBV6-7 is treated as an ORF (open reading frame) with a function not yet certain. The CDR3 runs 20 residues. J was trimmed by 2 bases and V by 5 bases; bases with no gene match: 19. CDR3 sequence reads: CASSPLTGMASGGATDTQYF. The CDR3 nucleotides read TGTGCCAGCAGTCCTTTGACAGGGATGGCTAGCGGGGGAGCCACAGATACGCAGTATTTT.

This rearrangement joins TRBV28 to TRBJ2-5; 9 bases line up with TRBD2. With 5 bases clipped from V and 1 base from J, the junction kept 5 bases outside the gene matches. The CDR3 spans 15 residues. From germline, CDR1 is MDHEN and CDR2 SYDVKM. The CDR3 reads CASSRIAGAQETQYF. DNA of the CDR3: TGTGCCAGCAGTCGTATAGCGGGGGCCCAAGAGACCCAGTACTTC.

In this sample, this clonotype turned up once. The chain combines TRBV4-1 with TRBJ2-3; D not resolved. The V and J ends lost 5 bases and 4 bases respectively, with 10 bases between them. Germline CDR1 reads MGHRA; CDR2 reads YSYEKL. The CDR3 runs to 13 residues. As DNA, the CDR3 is TGCGCCAGCAGCGGTCCCCCAGCAGATACGCAGTATTTT. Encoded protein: CASSGPPADTQYF.

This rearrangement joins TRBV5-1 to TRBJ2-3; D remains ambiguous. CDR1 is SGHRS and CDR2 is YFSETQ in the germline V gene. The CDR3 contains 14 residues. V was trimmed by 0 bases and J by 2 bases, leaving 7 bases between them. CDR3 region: CASSLVFNTDTQYF. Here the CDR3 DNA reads TGCGCCAGCAGCTTGGTTTTCAACACAGATACGCAGTATTTT.

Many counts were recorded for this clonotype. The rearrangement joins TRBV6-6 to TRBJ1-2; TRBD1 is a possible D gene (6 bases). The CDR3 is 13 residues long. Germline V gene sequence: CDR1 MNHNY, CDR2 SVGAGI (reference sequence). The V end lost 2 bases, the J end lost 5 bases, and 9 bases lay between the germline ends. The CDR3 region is CASSYIGTYGYTF. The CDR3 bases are TGTGCCAGCAGTTACATCGGGACATATGGCTACACCTTC.

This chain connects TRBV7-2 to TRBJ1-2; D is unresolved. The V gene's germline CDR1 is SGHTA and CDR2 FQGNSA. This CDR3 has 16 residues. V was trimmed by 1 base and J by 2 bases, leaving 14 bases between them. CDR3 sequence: CASSLEYVGRNYGYTF. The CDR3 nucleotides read TGTGCCAGCAGCTTAGAGTACGTCGGCAGAAACTATGGCTACACCTTC.

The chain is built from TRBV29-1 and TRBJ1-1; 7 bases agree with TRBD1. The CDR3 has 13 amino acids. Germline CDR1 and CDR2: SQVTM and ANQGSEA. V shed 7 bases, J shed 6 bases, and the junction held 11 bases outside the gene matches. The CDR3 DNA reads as TGCAGCGCACCGACAGGGAGTAGCGCTGAAGCTTTCTTT. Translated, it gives CSAPTGSSAEAFF. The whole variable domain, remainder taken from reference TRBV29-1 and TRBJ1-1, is SAVISQKPSRDICQRGTSLTIQCQVDSQVTMMFWYRQQPGQSLTLIATANQGSEATYESGFVIDKFPISRPNLTFSTLTVSNMSPEDSSIYLCSAPTGSSAEAFFGQGTRLTVV.

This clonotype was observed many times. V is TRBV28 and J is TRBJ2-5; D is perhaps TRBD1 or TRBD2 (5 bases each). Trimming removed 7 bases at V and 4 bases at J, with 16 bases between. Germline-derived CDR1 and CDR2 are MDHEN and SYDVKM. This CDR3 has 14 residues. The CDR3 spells CASKARDGLETQYF. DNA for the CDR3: TGTGCCAGCAAAGCCCGGGACGGTTTAGAGACCCAGTACTTC.

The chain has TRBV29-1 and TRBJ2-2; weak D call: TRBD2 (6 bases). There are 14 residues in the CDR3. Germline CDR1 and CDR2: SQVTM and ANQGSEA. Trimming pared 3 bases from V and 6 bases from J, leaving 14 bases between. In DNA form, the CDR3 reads TGCAGCGTTGATGGGGGGTTACGGGCCGGGGAGCTGTTTTTT. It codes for CSVDGGLRAGELFF.

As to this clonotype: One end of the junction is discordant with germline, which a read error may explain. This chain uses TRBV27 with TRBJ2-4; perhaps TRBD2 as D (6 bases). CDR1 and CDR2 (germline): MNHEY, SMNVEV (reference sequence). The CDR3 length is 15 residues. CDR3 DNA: TGTGCCAGCAGCCCCACCGGGACGGCTGGGAGGATTCAGCACTTC. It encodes CASSPTGTAGRIQHF.

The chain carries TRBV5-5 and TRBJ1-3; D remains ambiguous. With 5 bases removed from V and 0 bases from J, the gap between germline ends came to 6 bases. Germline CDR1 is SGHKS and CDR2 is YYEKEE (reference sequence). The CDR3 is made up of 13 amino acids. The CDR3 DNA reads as TGTGCCAGCAGAAAGGACTCTGGAAACACCATATATTTT. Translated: CASRKDSGNTIYF.

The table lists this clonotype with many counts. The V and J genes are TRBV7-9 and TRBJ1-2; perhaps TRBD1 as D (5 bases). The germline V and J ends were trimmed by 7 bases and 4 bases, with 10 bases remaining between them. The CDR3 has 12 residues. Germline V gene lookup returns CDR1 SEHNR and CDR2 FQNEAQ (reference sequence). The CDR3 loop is CASNPQGYGYTF. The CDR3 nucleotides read TGTGCCAGCAACCCTCAGGGCTATGGCTACACCTTC.

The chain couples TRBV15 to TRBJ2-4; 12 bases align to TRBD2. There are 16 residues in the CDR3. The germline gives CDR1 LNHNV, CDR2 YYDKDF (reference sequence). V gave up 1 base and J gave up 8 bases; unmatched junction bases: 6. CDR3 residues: CATSRASGRAGDIQYF. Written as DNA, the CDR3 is TGTGCCACCAGCAGAGCTAGCGGGAGGGCCGGGGACATTCAGTACTTC.

CDR3 bases: TGTGCCAGCGCCGCAGGGCGGGTTCCAAATCAAGAGACCCAGTACTTC. It codes for CASAAGRVPNQETQYF. The chain combines TRBV7-8 with TRBJ2-5; D is possibly TRBD1 or TRBD2 (5 bases each). Trimming removed 8 bases from V and 2 bases from J, with 21 bases in between. Germline V lookup: CDR1 SGHVS, CDR2 FQNEAQ. The CDR3 loop spans 16 amino acids. Together with reference TRBV7-8 and TRBJ2-5, the CDR3 gives the full variable domain: GAGVSQSPRYKVAKRGQDVALRCDPISGHVSLFWYQQALGQGPEFLTYFQNEAQLDKSGLPSDRFFAERPEGSVSTLKIQRTQQEDSAVYLCASAAGRVPNQETQYFGPGTRLLVL.

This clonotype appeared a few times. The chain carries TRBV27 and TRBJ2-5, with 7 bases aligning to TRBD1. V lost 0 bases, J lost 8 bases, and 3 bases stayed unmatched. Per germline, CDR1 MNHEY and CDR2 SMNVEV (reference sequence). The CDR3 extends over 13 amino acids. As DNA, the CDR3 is TGTGCCAGCAGTTTATCCGGGACAGCCACCCAGTACTTC. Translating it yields CASSLSGTATQYF.

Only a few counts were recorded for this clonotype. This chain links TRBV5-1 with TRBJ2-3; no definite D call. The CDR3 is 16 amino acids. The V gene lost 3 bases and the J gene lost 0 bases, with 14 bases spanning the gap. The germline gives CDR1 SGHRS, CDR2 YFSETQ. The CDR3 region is CASSSKRKSSTDTQYF. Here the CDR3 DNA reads TGCGCCAGCAGCTCGAAAAGAAAGAGTAGCACAGATACGCAGTATTTT.

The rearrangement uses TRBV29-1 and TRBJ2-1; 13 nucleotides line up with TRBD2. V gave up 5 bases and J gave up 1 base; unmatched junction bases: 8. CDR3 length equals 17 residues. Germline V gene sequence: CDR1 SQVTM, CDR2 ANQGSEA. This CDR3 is CSVRTSGGIRSYNEQFF. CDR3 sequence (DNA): TGCAGCGTTCGGACTAGCGGGGGTATTCGGTCCTACAATGAGCAGTTCTTC.

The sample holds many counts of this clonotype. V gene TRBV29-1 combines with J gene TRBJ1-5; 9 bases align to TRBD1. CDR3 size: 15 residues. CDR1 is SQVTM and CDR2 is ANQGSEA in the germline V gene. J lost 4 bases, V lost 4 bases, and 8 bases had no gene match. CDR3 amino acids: CSVAHDRGANQPQHF. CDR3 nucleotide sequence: TGCAGCGTTGCCCACGACAGGGGGGCGAATCAGCCCCAGCATTTT.

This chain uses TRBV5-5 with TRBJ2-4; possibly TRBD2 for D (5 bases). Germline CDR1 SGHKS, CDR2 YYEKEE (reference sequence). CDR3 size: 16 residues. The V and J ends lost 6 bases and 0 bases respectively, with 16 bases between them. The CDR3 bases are TGTGCCAGCACCATGCTGGGTGGAGGAGCCAAAAACATTCAGTACTTC. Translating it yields CASTMLGGGAKNIQYF. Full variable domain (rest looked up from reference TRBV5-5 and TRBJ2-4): DAGVTQSPTHLIKTRGQQVTLRCSPISGHKSVSWYQQVLGQGPQFIFQYYEKEERGRGNFPDRFSARQFPNYSSELNVNALLLGDSALYLCASTMLGGGAKNIQYFGAGTRLSVL.

The CDR3 nucleotides read TGTGCCAGCAGCCGACATAGGGGGACTAGCCCCCATGAGCAGTTCTTC. It translates to CASSRHRGTSPHEQFF. The V gene is TRBV14, the J gene TRBJ2-1; 9 nucleotides agree with TRBD2. Looked up from germline, CDR1 is SGHDN and CDR2 is FVKESK. V lost 4 bases, J lost 8 bases, and 12 bases stayed unmatched. This CDR3 is built from 16 residues.